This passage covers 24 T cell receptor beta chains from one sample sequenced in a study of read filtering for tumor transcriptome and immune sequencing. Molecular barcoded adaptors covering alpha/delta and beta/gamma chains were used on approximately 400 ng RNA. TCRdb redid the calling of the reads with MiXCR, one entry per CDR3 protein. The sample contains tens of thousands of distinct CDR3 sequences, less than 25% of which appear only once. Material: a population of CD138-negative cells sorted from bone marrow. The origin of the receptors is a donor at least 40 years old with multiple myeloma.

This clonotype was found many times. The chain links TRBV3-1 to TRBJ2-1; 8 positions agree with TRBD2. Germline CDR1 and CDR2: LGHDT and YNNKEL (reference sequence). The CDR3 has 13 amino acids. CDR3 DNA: TGTGCTTCGGGCGGGGGGCCCTACAATGAGCAGTTCTTC. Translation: CASGGGPYNEQFF.

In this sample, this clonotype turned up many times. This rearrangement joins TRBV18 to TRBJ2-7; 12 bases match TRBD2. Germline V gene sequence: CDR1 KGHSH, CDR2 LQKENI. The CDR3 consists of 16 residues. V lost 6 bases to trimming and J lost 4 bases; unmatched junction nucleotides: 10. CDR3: CASSPSGLAGKYEQYF. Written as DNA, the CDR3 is TGTGCCAGCTCCCCCAGTGGACTAGCGGGAAAGTACGAGCAGTACTTC.

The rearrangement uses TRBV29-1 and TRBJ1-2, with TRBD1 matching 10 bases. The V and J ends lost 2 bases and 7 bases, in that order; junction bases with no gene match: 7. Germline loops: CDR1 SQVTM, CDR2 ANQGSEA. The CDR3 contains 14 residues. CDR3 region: CSVETDRGGSGYTF. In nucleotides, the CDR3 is TGCAGCGTTGAAACGGACAGGGGGGGGAGTGGCTACACCTTC.

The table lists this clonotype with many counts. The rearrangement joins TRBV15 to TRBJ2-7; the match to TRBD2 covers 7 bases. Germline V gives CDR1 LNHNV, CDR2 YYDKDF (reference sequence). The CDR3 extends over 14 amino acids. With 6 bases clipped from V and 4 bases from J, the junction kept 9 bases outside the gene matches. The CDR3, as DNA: TGTGCCACCAGACCACGGGGGGATCAATACGAGCAGTACTTC. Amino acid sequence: CATRPRGDQYEQYF.

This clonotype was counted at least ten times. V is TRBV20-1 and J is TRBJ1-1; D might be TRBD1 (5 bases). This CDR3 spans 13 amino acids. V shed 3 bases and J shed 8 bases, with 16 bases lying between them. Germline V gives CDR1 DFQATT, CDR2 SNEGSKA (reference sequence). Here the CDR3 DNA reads TGCAGTGCTAGCTCGACGGGACCGGGGGAAGCTTTCTTT. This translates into CSASSTGPGEAFF.

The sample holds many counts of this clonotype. CDR3 sequence reads: CASSPGGSLPDTQYF. CDR3 DNA: TGTGCCAGCAGTCCGGGAGGGTCTTTACCAGATACGCAGTATTTT. V is TRBV27 and J is TRBJ2-3, with 8 bases that match TRBD2. CDR1 and CDR2 (germline): MNHEY, SMNVEV (reference sequence). Trimming at V came to 5 bases and at J to 4 bases, leaving 8 bases not matched to a gene. This CDR3 comprises 15 residues.

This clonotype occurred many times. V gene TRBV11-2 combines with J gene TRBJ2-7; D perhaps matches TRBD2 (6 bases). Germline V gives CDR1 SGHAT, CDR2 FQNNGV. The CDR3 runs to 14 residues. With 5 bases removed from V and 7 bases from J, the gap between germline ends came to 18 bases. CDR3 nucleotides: TGTGCCAGCAGCCCGGGACTGAGCCCCCAGGAGCAGTACTTC. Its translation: CASSPGLSPQEQYF.

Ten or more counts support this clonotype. CDR3 in amino acids: CSLSAGTSTSDTQYF. The CDR3 DNA follows: TGCAGCTTATCAGCCGGGACTAGTACCTCAGATACGCAGTATTTT. The chain joins TRBV29-1 to TRBJ2-3; 8 positions agree with TRBD2. V was pared by 8 bases and J by 4 bases, with 14 bases of the junction left unmatched. The germline V gene encodes CDR1 SQVTM and CDR2 ANQGSEA. The CDR3 loop spans 15 amino acids.

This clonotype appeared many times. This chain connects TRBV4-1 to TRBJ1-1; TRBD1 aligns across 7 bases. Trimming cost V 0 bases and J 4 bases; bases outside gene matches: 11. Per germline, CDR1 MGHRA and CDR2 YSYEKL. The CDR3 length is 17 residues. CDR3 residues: CASSQDWATGRITEAFF. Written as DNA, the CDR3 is TGCGCCAGCAGCCAAGATTGGGCGACAGGGAGGATCACTGAAGCTTTCTTT.

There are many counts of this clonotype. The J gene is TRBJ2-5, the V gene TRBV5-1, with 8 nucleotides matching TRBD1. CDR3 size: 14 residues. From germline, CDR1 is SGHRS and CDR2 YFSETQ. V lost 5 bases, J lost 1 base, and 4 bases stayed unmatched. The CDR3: CASSSTGGQETQYF. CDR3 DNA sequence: TGCGCCAGCAGTAGTACAGGGGGCCAAGAGACCCAGTACTTC. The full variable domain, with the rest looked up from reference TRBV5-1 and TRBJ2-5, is KAGVTQTPRYLIKTRGQQVTLSCSPISGHRSVSWYQQTPGQGLQFLFEYFSETQRNKGNFPGRFSGRQFSNSRSEMNVSTLELGDSALYLCASSSTGGQETQYFGPGTRLLVL.

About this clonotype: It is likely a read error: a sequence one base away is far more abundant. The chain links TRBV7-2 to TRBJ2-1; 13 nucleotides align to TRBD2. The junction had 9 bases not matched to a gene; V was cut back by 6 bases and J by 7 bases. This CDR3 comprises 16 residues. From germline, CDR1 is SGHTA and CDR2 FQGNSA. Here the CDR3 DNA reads TGTGCCAGCAGATTCCCGGGACTAGCGGGGATGAATGAGCAGTTCTTC. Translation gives CASRFPGLAGMNEQFF.

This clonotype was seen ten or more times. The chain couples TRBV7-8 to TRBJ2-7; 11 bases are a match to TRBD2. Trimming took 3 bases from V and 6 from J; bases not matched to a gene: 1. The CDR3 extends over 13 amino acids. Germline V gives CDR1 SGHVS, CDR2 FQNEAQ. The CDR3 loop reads CASSFTSGSEQYF. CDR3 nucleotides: TGTGCCAGCAGCTTTACTAGCGGGAGCGAGCAGTACTTC.

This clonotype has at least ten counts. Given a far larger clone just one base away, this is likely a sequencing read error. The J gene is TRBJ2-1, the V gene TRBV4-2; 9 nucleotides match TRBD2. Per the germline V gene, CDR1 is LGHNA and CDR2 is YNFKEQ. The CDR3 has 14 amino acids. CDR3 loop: CASSRTSGYNEQLF. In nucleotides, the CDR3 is TGTGCCAGCAGCCGAACTAGCGGGTACAATGAGCAGCTCTTC.

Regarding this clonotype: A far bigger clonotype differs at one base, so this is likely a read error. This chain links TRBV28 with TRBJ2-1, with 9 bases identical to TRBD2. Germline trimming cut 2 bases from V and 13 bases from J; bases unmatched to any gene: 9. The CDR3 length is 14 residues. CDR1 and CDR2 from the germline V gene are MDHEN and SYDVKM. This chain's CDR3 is CASSLPSGEETQFF. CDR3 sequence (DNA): TGTGCCAGCAGTTTACCTAGCGGGGAAGAGACCCAGTTCTTC. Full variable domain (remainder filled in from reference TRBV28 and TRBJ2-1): DVKVTQSSRYLVKRTGEKVFLECVQDMDHENMFWYRQDPGLGLRLIYFSYDVKMKEKGDIPEGYSVSREKKERFSLILESASTNQTSMYLCASSLPSGEETQFFGPGTRLTVL.

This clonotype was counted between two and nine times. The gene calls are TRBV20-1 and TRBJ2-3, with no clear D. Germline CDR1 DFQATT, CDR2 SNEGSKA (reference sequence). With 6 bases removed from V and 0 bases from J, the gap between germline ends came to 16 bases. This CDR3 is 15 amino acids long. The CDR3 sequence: CSASPDARSTDTQYF. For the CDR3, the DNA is TGCAGTGCGAGTCCAGATGCCCGGAGCACAGATACGCAGTATTTT.

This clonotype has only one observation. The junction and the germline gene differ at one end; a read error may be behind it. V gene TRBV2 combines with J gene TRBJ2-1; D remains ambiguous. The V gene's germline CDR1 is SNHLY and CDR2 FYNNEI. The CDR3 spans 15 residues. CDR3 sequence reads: CASSPHGLGYNEQFF. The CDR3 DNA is TGTGCTAGCAGCCCCCACGGGCTCGGATACAATGAGCAGTTCTTC.

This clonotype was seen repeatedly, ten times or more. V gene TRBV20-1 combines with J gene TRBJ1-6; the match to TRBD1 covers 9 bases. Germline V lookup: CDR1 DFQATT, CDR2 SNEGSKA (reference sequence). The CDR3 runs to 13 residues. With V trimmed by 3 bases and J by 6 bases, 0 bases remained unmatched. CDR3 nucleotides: TGCAGTGCTAGGGACAGGGGTAATTCACCCCTCCACTTT. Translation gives CSARDRGNSPLHF.

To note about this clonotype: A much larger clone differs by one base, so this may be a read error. The CDR3 loop is CVSSPGQNNYGYTF. In DNA, the CDR3 is TGCGTCAGCAGCCCCGGACAGAACAACTATGGCTACACCTTC. The V call is TRBV4-1, the J call TRBJ1-2, with D tentatively TRBD1 (6 bases). The CDR3 loop spans 14 amino acids. Germline lookup yields CDR1 MGHRA and CDR2 YSYEKL.

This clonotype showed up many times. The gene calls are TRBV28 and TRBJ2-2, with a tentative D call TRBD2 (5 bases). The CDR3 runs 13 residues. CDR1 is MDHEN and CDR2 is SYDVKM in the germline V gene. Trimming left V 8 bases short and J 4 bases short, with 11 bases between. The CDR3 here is CASQREGTGELFF. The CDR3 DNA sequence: TGTGCCAGCCAGCGCGAGGGCACCGGGGAGCTGTTTTTT.

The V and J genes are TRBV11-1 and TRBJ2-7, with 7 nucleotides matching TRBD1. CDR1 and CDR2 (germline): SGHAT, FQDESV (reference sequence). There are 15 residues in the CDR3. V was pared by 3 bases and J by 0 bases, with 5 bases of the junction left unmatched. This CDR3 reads CASSLIQGSSYEQYF. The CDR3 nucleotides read TGTGCCAGCAGCTTGATACAGGGGAGCTCCTACGAGCAGTACTTC.

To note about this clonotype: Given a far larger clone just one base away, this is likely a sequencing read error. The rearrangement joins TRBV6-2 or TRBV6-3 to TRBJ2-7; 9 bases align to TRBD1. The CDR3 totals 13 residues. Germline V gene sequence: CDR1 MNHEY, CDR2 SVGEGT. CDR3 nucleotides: TGTACCACCACCGGGACAGGGATTTACGAGCAGTACTTC. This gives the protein CTTTGTGIYEQYF.

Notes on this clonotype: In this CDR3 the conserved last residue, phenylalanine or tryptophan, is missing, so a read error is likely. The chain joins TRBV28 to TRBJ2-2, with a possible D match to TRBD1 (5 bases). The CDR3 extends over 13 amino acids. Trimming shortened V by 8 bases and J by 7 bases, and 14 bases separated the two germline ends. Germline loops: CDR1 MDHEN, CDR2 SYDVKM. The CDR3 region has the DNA TGTGCCAGCCTCAGGGCCCTCGGCGGGGAGCTGTTTCTT. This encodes CASLRALGGELFL.

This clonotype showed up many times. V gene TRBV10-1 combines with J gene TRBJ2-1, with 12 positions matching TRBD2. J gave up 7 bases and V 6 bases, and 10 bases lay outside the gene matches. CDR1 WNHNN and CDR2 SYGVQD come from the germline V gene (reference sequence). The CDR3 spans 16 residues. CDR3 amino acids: CASRRTSGKGGNEQFF. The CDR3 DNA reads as TGCGCCAGCAGAAGGACTAGCGGGAAAGGAGGGAATGAGCAGTTCTTC.

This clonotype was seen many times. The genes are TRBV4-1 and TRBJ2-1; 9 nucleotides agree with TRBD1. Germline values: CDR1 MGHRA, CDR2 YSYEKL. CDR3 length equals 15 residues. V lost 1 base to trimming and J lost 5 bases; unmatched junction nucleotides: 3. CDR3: CASSQGQGVNNEQFF. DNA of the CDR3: TGCGCCAGCAGCCAAGGACAGGGGGTCAACAATGAGCAGTTCTTC.